This TCR beta chain derives from a study of human T cells and chemical hapten exposure. Study context: 2% DPC applied to an approximately 2 cm by approximately 2 cm arm area sensitized donors.

The germline V and J ends were trimmed by 3 bases and 2 bases, with 14 bases remaining between them. This CDR3 spans 15 amino acids. Each cDNA molecule in the library carried unique molecular identifiers. MiXCR, applied by TCRdb to the RACE reads, yields one record per CDR3 protein. This table holds some 300,000 distinct CDR3 sequences, about 5% found once. This clonotype was seen more than once but under ten times. What it binds is unknown. Regarding the study as a whole: Expanded TCRs created a significantly greater count of big CDR3 similarity clusters than controls did.

The time point denotes: pre-sensitization, week 0. Treatment given: therapeutic diphenylcyclopropenone sensitization with weekly scalp DPC. Non-pregnant alopecia patients aged 18 to 70, suitable for DPC therapy. The specimen was whole blood, collected in connection with sensitization to the hapten diphenylcyclopropenone (DPC). The V call is TRBV12-3 or TRBV12-4, the J call TRBJ2-7; D may be TRBD1 or TRBD2 (7 bases each). This TCR was sampled from a woman aged 18-30 years with alopecia areata. Some clones in this sample may be carry-over from other donors' samples. CDR3 sequence reads: CASSFGGTEAYEQYF. The CDR3 coding sequence is TGTGCCAGCAGTTTCGGGGGGACAGAAGCCTACGAGCAGTACTTC.